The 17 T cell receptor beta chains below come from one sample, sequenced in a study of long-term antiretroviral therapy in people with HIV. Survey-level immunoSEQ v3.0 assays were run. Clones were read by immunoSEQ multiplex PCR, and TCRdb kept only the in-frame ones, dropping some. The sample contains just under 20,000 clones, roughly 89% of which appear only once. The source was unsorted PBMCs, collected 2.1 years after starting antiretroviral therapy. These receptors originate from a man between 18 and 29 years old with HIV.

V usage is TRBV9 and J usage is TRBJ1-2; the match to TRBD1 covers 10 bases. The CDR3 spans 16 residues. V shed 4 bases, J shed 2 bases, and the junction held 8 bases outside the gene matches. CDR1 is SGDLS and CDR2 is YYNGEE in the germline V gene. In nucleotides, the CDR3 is TGTGCCAGCAGCCCTAATCCGGGACAGGGGAACTATGGCTACACCTTC. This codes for CASSPNPGQGNYGYTF.

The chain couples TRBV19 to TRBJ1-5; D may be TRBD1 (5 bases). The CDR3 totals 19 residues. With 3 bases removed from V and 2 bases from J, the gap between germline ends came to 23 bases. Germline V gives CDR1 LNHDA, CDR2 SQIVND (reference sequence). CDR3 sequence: CASSIDSGVGDMGNQPQHF. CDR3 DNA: TGTGCCAGTAGTATCGACTCGGGGGTGGGAGACATGGGCAATCAGCCCCAGCATTTT.

This CDR3 reads CASSLVAGSSNQPQHF. Here the CDR3 DNA reads TGTGCCAGCAGTTTAGTGGCGGGGTCTAGCAATCAGCCCCAGCATTTT. The genes are TRBV6-5 and TRBJ1-5; D gene uncertain. V was shortened by 4 bases and J by 0 bases, with 13 bases between the two germline ends. The CDR3 sequence is 16 residues long. In germline, CDR1 is MNHEY, CDR2 SVGAGI.

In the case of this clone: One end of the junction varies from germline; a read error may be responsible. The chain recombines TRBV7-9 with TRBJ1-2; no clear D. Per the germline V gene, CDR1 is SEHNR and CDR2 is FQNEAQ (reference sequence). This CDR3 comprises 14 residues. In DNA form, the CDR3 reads TGCGCCAGCAGCCAAGATGGGAAGGGCTATGGCTACACCTTC. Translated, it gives CASSQDGKGYGYTF.

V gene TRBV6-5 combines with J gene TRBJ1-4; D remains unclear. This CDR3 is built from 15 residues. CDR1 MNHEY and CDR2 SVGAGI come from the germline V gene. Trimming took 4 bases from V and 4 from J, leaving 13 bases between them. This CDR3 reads CASSSRMAINEKLFF. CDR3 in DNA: TGTGCCAGCAGTTCCCGCATGGCAATTAATGAAAAACTGTTTTTT.

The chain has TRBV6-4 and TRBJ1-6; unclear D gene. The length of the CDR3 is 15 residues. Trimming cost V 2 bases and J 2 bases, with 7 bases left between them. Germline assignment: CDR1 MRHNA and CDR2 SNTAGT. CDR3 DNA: TGTGCCAGCAGTGACGGAGGGACCTATAATTCACCCCTCCACTTT. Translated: CASSDGGTYNSPLHF.

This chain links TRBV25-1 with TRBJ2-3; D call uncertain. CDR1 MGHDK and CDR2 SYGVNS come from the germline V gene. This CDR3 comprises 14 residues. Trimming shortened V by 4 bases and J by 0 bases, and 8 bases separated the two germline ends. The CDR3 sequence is CASSGLSSTDTQYF. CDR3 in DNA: TGTGCCAGCAGTGGGCTTTCTAGCACAGATACGCAGTATTTT.

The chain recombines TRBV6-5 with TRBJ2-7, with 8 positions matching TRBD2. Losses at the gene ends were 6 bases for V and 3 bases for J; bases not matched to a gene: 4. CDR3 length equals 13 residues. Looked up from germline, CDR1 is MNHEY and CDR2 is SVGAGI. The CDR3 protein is CASRLAGGYEQYF. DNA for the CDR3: TGTGCCAGCAGACTGGCGGGGGGCTACGAGCAGTACTTC.

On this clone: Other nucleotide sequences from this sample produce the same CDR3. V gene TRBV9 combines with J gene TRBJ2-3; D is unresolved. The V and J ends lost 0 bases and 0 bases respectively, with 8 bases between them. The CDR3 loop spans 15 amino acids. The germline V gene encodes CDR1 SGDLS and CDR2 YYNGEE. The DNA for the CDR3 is TGTGCCAGCAGCGTAGCGGTGGATAGCACAGATACGCAGTATTTT. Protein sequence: CASSVAVDSTDTQYF.

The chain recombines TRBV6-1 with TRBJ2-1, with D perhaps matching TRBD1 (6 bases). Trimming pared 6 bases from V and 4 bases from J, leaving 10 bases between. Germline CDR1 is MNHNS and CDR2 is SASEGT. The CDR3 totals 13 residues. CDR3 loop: CASRGAGYNEQFF. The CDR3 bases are TGTGCCAGCAGGGGGGCAGGATACAATGAGCAGTTCTTC.

The CDR3 is CASSEELAGGSTQYF. The DNA for the CDR3 is TGTGCCAGCAGTGAAGAACTAGCGGGGGGAAGTACGCAGTATTTT. The chain links TRBV2 to TRBJ2-3; 12 positions match TRBD2. This CDR3 comprises 15 residues. Germline V gene sequence: CDR1 SNHLY, CDR2 FYNNEI. The V segment lost 1 base and the J segment 8 bases; nucleotides outside the gene matches: 4.

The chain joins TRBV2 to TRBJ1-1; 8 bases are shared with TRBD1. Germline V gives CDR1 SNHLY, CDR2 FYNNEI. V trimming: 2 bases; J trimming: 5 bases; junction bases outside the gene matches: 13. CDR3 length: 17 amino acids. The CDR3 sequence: CASSEIGAGGYGTEAFF. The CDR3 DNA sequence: TGTGCCAGCAGTGAAATCGGGGCAGGGGGCTATGGAACTGAAGCTTTCTTT.

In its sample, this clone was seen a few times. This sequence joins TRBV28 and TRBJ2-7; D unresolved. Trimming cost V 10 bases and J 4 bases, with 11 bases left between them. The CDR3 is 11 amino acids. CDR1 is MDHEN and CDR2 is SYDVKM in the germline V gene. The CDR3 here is CATYGRYEQYF. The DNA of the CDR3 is TGTGCCACCTACGGAAGGTACGAGCAGTACTTC.

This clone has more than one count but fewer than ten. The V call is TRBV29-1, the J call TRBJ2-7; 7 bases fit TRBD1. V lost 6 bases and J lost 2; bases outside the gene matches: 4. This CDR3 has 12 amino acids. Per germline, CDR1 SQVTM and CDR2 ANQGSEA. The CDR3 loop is CSVKQGPYEQYF. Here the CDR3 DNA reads TGCAGCGTCAAACAGGGGCCCTACGAGCAGTACTTC.

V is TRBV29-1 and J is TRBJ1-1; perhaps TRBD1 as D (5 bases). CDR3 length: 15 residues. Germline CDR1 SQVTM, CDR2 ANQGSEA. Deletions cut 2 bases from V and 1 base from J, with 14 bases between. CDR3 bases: TGCAGCGTTGAATCGGCGGGGGTCCGGAACACTGAAGCTTTCTTT. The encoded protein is CSVESAGVRNTEAFF. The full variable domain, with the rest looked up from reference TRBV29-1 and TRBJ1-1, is SAVISQKPSRDICQRGTSLTIQCQVDSQVTMMFWYRQQPGQSLTLIATANQGSEATYESGFVIDKFPISRPNLTFSTLTVSNMSPEDSSIYLCSVESAGVRNTEAFFGQGTRLTVV.

CDR3 amino acids: CASSHPDRVNEQFF. In DNA form, the CDR3 reads TGCGCCAGCAGCCACCCAGACAGGGTAAATGAGCAGTTCTTC. V is TRBV4-1 and J is TRBJ2-1, with 7 bases lining up with TRBD1. The CDR3 contains 14 residues. V was pared by 3 bases and J by 7 bases, with 6 bases of the junction left unmatched. Germline CDR1 MGHRA, CDR2 YSYEKL.

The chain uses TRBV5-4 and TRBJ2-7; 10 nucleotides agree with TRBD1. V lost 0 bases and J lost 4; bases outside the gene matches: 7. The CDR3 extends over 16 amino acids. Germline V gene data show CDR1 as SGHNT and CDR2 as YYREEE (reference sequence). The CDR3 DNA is TGTGCCAGCAGCTTGGCCCCGGACAGGGGGAAATACGAGCAGTACTTC. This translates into CASSLAPDRGKYEQYF. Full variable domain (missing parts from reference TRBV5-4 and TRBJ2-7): ETGVTQSPTHLIKTRGQQVTLRCSSQSGHNTVSWYQQALGQGPQFIFQYYREEENGRGNFPPRFSGLQFPNYSSELNVNALELDDSALYLCASSLAPDRGKYEQYFGPGTRLTVT.